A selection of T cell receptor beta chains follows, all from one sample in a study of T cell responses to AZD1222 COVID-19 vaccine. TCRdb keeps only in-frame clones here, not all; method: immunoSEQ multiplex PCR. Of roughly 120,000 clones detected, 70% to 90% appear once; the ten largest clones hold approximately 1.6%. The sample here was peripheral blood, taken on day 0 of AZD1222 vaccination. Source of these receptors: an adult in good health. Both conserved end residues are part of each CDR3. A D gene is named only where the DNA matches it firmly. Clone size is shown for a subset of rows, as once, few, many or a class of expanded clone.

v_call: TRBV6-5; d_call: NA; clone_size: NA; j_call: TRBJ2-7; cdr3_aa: CASWGSSYEQYF; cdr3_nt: TGTGCCAGCTGGGGGTCCTCCTACGAGCAGTACTTC
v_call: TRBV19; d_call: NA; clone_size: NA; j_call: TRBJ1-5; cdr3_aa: CASSVAGQPQHF; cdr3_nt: TGTGCCAGTAGTGTAGCTGGTCAGCCCCAGCATTTT
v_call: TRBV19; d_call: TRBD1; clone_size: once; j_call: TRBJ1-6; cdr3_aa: CASRGTGVDNSPLHF; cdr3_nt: TGTGCCAGTAGGGGGACAGGGGTGGATAATTCACCCCTCCACTTT
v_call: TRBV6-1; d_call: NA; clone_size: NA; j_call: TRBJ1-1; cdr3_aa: CASSEVGFNTEAFF; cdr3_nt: TGTGCCAGCAGTGAAGTGGGGTTCAACACTGAAGCTTTCTTT
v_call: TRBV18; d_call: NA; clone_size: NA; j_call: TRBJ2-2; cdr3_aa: CASSPRRGNTGELFF; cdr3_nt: TGTGCCAGCTCACCACGGAGGGGGAACACCGGGGAGCTGTTTTTT
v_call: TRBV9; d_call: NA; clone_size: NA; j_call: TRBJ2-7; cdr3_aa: CASSPRGVGDGEQYF; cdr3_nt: TGTGCCAGCAGCCCACGGGGAGTCGGGGACGGGGAGCAGTACTTC
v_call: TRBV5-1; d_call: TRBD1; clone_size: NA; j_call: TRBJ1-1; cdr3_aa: CASSLWGQEINTEAFF; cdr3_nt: TGCGCCAGCAGCTTGTGGGGACAGGAAATCAACACTGAAGCTTTCTTT
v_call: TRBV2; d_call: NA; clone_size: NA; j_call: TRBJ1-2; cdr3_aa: CASSGRELGGYTF; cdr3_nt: TGTGCCAGCAGTGGTAGGGAACTTGGCGGCTACACCTTC
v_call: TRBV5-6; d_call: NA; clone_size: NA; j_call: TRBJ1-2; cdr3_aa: CASRPLTVNYGYTF; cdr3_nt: TGTGCCAGCAGGCCCTTGACAGTAAACTATGGCTACACCTTC
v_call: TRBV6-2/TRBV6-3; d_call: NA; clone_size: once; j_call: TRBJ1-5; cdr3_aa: CASSYNFNQPQHF; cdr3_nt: TGTGCCAGCAGTTACAACTTCAATCAGCCCCAGCATTTT
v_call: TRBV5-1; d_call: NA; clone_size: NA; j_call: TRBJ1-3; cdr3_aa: CASSSNPLGSGNTIYF; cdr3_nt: TGCGCCAGCAGCTCGAACCCTCTGGGTTCCGGAAACACCATATATTTT
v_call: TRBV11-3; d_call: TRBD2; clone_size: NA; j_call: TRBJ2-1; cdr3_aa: CASSLGGTSLNEQFF; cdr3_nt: TGTGCCAGCAGCTTAGGGGGGACTAGTCTGAATGAGCAGTTCTTC
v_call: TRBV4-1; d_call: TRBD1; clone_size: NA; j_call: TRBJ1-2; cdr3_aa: CASSQTGGNNYGYTF; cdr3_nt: TGCGCCAGCAGCCAAACAGGGGGAAATAACTATGGCTACACCTTC
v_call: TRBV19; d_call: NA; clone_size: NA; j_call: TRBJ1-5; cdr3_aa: CASSIGSTYQPQHF; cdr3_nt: TGTGCCAGTAGTATCGGCAGTACGTATCAGCCCCAGCATTTT
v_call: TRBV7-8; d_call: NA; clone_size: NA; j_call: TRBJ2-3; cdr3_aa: CASSPPGTDTQYF; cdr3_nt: TGTGCCAGCAGCCCACCGGGCACAGATACGCAGTATTTT
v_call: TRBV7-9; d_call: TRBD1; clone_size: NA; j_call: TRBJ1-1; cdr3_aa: CASSVGRDRELAFF; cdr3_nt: TGTGCCAGCAGCGTAGGCCGGGACAGGGAATTAGCTTTCTTT
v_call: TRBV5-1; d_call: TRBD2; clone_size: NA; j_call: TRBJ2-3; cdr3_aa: CASSLMTSGTDTQYF; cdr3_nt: TGCGCCAGCAGCTTGATGACTAGCGGCACAGATACGCAGTATTTT
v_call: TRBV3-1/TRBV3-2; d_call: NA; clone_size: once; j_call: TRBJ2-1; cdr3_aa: CASSQVKSEQFF; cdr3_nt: TGTGCCAGCAGCCAAGTAAAGAGTGAGCAGTTCTTC
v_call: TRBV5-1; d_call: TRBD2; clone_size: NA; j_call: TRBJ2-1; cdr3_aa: CASSLLAGRNEQFF; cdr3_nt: TGCGCCAGCAGCTTACTAGCGGGACGGAATGAGCAGTTCTTC
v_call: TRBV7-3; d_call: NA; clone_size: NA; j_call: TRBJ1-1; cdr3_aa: CASSSGPNTEAFF; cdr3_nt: TGTGCCAGCAGCTCCGGACCAAACACTGAAGCTTTCTTT